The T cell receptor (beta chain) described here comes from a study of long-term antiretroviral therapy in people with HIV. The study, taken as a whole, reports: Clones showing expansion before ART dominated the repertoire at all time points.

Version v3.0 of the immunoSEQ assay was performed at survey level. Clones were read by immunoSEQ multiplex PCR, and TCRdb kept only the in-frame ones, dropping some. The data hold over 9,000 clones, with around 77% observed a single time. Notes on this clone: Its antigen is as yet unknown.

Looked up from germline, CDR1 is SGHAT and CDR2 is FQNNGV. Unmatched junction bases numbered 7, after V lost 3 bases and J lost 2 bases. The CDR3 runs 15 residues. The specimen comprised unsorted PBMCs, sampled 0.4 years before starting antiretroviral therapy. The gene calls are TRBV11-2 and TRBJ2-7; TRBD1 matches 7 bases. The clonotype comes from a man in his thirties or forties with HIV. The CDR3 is CASSFPGDRPYEQYF. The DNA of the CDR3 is TGTGCCAGCAGCTTCCCCGGGGACAGACCCTACGAGCAGTACTTC.